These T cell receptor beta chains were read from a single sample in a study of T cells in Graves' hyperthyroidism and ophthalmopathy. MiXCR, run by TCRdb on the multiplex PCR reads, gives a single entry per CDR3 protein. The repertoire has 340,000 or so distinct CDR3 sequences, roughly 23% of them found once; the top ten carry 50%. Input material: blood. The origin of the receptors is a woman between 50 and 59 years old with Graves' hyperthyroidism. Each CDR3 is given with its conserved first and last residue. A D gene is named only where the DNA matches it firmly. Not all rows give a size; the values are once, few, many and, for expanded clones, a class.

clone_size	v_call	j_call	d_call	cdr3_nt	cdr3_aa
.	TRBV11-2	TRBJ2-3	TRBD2	TGTGCCAGCAGCTTCTTAGCGGGACTTAGCACAGATACGCAGTATTTT	CASSFLAGLSTDTQYF
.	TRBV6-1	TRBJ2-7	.	TGTGCCAGCACGGAGGGAGGTAGCTCCTACGAGCAGTACTTC	CASTEGGSSYEQYF
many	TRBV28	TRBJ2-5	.	TGTGCCAGCTTATACGTTACAGGACGCGAGGAGACCCAGTACTTC	CASLYVTGREETQYF
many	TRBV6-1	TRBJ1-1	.	TGTGCCAGCTGCGCAGGGAGGGCCAGGGAAGCTTTCTTT	CASCAGRAREAFF
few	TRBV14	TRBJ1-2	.	TGTGCCAGCCTTGGAAGCCGGCGGGATGGCTACACCTTC	CASLGSRRDGYTF
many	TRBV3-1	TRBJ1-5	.	TGTGCCAGCAGCGGCCGGGACAGCAATCAGCCCCAGCATTTT	CASSGRDSNQPQHF
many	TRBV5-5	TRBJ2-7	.	TGTGCCAGCAGCTTGGACATAAAAACCTACGAGCAGTACTTC	CASSLDIKTYEQYF
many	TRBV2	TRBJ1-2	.	TGTGCCAGCATGAAGGACGGACATGCGGACGGCTACACCTTC	CASMKDGHADGYTF
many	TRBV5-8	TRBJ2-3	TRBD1	TGTGCCAGCAGTCCCGGGACAGGGTTCTCTAGCACAGATACGCAGTATTTT	CASSPGTGFSSTDTQYF
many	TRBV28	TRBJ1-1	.	TGTGCCAGCACCCAATCATACACTGAAGCTTTCTTT	CASTQSYTEAFF
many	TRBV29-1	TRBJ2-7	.	TGCAGCGTTGGGAGGGACAGCTACGAGCAGTACTTC	CSVGRDSYEQYF
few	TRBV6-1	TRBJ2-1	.	TGTGCCAGCAGTGACAGGAGGGGGGGGACCTTAAGTTGGGATGAGCAGTTCTTC	CASSDRRGGTLSWDEQFF
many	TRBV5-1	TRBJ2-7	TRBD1	TGCGCCAGCAGCTCGGGACAGATCTCCTACGAGCAGTACTTC	CASSSGQISYEQYF
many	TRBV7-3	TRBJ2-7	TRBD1	TGTGCCAACCCGGGACAGGGGACCAGCGAGCAGTACTTC	CANPGQGTSEQYF
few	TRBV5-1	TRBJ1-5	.	TGCGCCAGCAGCTTTGGGTTTGACAATCAGCCCCAGCATTTT	CASSFGFDNQPQHF
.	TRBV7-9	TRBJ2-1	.	TGTGCCAGTAGGAGCTACCCGAGCTCCTACAATGAGCAGTTCTTC	CASRSYPSSYNEQFF